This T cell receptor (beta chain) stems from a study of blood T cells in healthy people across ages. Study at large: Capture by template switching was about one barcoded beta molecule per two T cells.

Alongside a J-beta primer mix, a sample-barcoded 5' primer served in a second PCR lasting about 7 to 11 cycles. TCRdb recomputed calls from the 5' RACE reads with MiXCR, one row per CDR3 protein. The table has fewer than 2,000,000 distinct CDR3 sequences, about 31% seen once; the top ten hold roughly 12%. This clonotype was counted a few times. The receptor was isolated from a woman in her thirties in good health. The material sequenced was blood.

CDR3 DNA: TGTGCCAGCAGCCCGGGACCTAGGTGGGAAAAACTGTTTTTT. It encodes CASSPGPRWEKLFF. V is TRBV5-6 and J is TRBJ1-4, with a tentative D call TRBD1 (5 bases). Germline CDR1 SGHDT, CDR2 YYEEEE. V was cut by 4 bases and J by 8 bases, with 15 bases left in between. The CDR3 loop spans 14 amino acids.